These 5 T cell receptor beta chains share one sample of origin, sequenced in a study of T cells in Graves' hyperthyroidism and ophthalmopathy. It was RNA transcripts that yielded the amplified TCR beta CDR3 regions. Initially, a first-round RT-PCR of the TCR CDR3 employed the HTBI primer set. TCRdb reanalysed the multiplex PCR reads using MiXCR and keeps one entry per CDR3 protein. The sample includes under 750,000 distinct CDR3 sequences, around 20% seen only once; the top ten take approximately 16%. Sequences were obtained from blood. Source of these receptors: a woman aged 45 to 65 with Graves' hyperthyroidism that later progressed to Graves' ophthalmopathy.

This rearrangement joins TRBV15 to TRBJ1-5, with unresolved D. Looked up from germline, CDR1 is LNHNV and CDR2 is YYDKDF (reference sequence). The CDR3 loop spans 16 amino acids. The V end was cut by 0 bases, the J end by 5 bases, with 14 bases between. CDR3 DNA: TGTGCCACCAGCAGAGAAGGACGAACAGCTCATCAGCCCCAGCATTTT. Protein sequence: CATSREGRTAHQPQHF.

This clonotype showed up just once. The chain has TRBV9 and TRBJ1-1, with 8 bases identical to TRBD1. Germline V gene sequence: CDR1 SGDLS, CDR2 YYNGEE. CDR3 length equals 17 residues. J was trimmed by 0 bases and V by 5 bases; bases with no gene match: 12. The CDR3 coding sequence is TGTGCCAGCAGAGCCAGGGGGCGCATGGCCTTGAACACTGAAGCTTTCTTT. Translating it yields CASRARGRMALNTEAFF.

The J gene is TRBJ2-7, the V gene TRBV2; D is perhaps TRBD1 (5 bases). Germline values: CDR1 SNHLY, CDR2 FYNNEI. The CDR3 covers 11 residues. The germline V and J ends were trimmed by 7 bases and 4 bases, with 8 bases remaining between them. The CDR3 nucleotides are TGTGCCAGCAACAGGAAATACGAGCAGTACTTC. This gives the protein CASNRKYEQYF.

This clonotype was observed a few times. The chain has TRBV7-9 and TRBJ2-7, with a possible D match to TRBD1 (6 bases). The CDR3 length is 15 residues. V was shortened by 8 bases and J by 7 bases, with 24 bases between the two germline ends. Germline values: CDR1 SEHNR, CDR2 FQNEAQ (reference sequence). CDR3 region: CASGGSQGPFWEQYF. CDR3 nucleotides: TGTGCCAGCGGGGGCAGTCAGGGACCTTTTTGGGAGCAGTACTTC.

A word on this clonotype: A much larger clonotype is one base distant, so this may be a read error. The chain employs TRBV12-3 or TRBV12-4 and TRBJ2-1; D possibly matches TRBD1 or TRBD2 (5 bases each). The CDR3 runs to 15 residues. Trimming removed 8 bases at V and 0 bases at J, with 14 bases between. CDR3 coding DNA: TGTGCCAGCGGAACTGAGGGGTTCTCCTACAATGAGCAGTTCTTC. It codes for CASGTEGFSYNEQFF.